The rows below give T cell receptor beta chains drawn from one sample of a study of blood T cell repertoires in COVID-19. Assay: immunoSEQ multiplex PCR; the TCRdb copy retains only in-frame clones and omits some. The table includes about 65,000 clones, about nine tenths detected once. The sample consisted of peripheral blood. All receptors derive from a man in his sixties with acute or convalescent COVID-19. The CDR3 runs from the conserved cysteine through the conserved F or W. A D gene is named only where the DNA matches it firmly. Only some rows state a clone size, as once, few, many or a class for expanded clones.

clone_size,v_call,d_call,j_call,cdr3_nt,cdr3_aa
few,TRBV30,TRBD2,TRBJ2-3,TGTGCCTGGAGTGACGGGACTAGCGGGGGCACAGATACGCAGTATTTT,CAWSDGTSGGTDTQYF
-,TRBV6-5,TRBD2,TRBJ2-1,TGTGCCAGCAGTTTAGCGGGATCAAGCTCCTACAATGAGCAGTTCTTC,CASSLAGSSSYNEQFF
-,TRBV5-8,TRBD1,TRBJ2-2,TGTGCCAGCAGACAGGGGCCCGGGGAGCTGTTTTTT,CASRQGPGELFF
-,TRBV5-4,-,TRBJ2-4,TGTGCCAGCAGCTTGGTAGACAAAAACATTCAGTACTTC,CASSLVDKNIQYF
-,TRBV3-1/TRBV3-2,TRBD2,TRBJ2-3,TGTGCCAGCAGGCTCAGCGGGGGTGGCACAGATACGCAGTATTTT,CASRLSGGGTDTQYF
-,TRBV7-2,-,TRBJ1-3,TGTGCCAGCAGCATCGCCGGGACATCTGGAAACACCATATATTTT,CASSIAGTSGNTIYF
-,TRBV2,-,TRBJ1-2,TGTGCCAGCAGTCCGGACATTTCGAACTATGGCTACACCTTC,CASSPDISNYGYTF
-,TRBV10-3,-,TRBJ1-5,TGTGCCATCAGTGAGCGGGGGGATAGCAATCAGCCCCAGCATTTT,CAISERGDSNQPQHF
-,TRBV27,-,TRBJ2-6,TGTGCCAGCAGTTCGATCACAGGGACTGGGGCCAACGTCCTGACTTTC,CASSSITGTGANVLTF
-,TRBV2,-,TRBJ1-5,TGTGCCAGCAGCGCCACCCGGGGAGATCAGCCCCAGCATTTT,CASSATRGDQPQHF